These 15 T cell receptor beta chains came from one sample sequenced in a study of human T cells and chemical hapten exposure (dated by TCRdb to 2020 to 2023). The meaning of the sample's time point label: patch test 3, about 24 weeks after DPC sensitization. According to the study, the label for this sample's treatment or condition signals: therapeutic diphenylcyclopropenone sensitization with weekly scalp DPC. Library preparation used RACE. The instrument given in TCRdb is NextSeq 500. TCRdb trimmed the raw reads at Q25, called clones with MiXCR and kept productive beta chains. Each entry merges the rows of one CDR3 protein and shows their most common DNA and genes. Here the sample has 210,000 or so distinct CDR3 sequences; about 25% occur a single time. The top ten constitute about 2.5% of the sample. The sequenced sample was whole blood, obtained in connection with sensitization to the hapten diphenylcyclopropenone (DPC). Every receptor here comes from a woman between 40 and 50 years old with alopecia areata. Some clones in this sample may be carry-over from other donors' samples.

This clonotype was picked up many times. V is TRBV5-1 and J is TRBJ2-5; a possible D gene is TRBD2 (7 bases). The CDR3 is 15 residues long. The V end lost 2 bases, the J end lost 2 bases, and 13 bases lay between the germline ends. Germline assignment: CDR1 SGHRS and CDR2 YFSETQ. The CDR3 here is CASSFLQGGQETQYF. In DNA form, the CDR3 reads TGCGCCAGCAGCTTTCTACAGGGAGGGCAAGAGACCCAGTACTTC.

V usage is TRBV28 and J usage is TRBJ2-3; the match to TRBD1 covers 9 bases. With V trimmed by 6 bases and J by 4 bases, 8 bases remained unmatched. The CDR3 is 15 amino acids. Germline CDR1 MDHEN, CDR2 SYDVKM. CDR3 amino acids: CASSAGTGGADTQYF. Written as DNA, the CDR3 is TGTGCCAGCAGCGCCGGTACAGGGGGCGCAGATACGCAGTATTTT.

This clonotype was found a few times. This chain connects TRBV4-1 to TRBJ1-5; 8 nucleotides agree with TRBD1. The V segment lost 2 bases and the J segment 2 bases; nucleotides outside the gene matches: 2. Germline values: CDR1 MGHRA, CDR2 YSYEKL. CDR3 length equals 15 residues. In nucleotides, the CDR3 is TGCGCCAGCAGCCAATGGGGACAGGGCAATCAGCCCCAGCATTTT. Translating it yields CASSQWGQGNQPQHF.

This clonotype came up a few times. The chain uses TRBV10-3 and TRBJ2-2; TRBD2 matches 14 bases. There are 16 residues in the CDR3. From germline, CDR1 is ENHRY and CDR2 SYGVKD. V shed 4 bases, J shed 4 bases, and the junction held 2 bases outside the gene matches. The DNA of the CDR3 is TGTGCCATCAGTGGACTAGCGGGAGGGTCCACCGGGGAGCTGTTTTTT. It codes for CAISGLAGGSTGELFF.

The table lists this clonotype with a few counts. V and J are TRBV4-3 and TRBJ2-6, with D possibly matching TRBD1 (5 bases). The CDR3 totals 16 residues. CDR1 and CDR2 from the germline V gene are LGHNA and YSLEER. V dropped 0 bases and J dropped 4 bases, with 10 bases sitting between them. The CDR3 sequence is CASSQDQGAGANVLTF. For the CDR3, the DNA is TGCGCCAGCAGCCAAGATCAGGGTGCAGGGGCCAACGTCCTGACTTTC.

This clonotype turned up a few times. The chain links TRBV20-1 to TRBJ2-1; 8 bases are a match to TRBD2. Losses at the gene ends were 5 bases for V and 7 bases for J; bases not matched to a gene: 10. The CDR3 spans 14 residues. Looked up from germline, CDR1 is DFQATT and CDR2 is SNEGSKA (reference sequence). The CDR3 reads CSADWTSRGNEQFF. The CDR3 coding sequence is TGCAGTGCTGATTGGACTAGCAGAGGGAATGAGCAGTTCTTC.

This clonotype was observed a handful of times. The chain recombines TRBV11-1 with TRBJ2-1, with D possibly matching TRBD2 (5 bases). There are 14 residues in the CDR3. Trimming shortened V by 6 bases and J by 5 bases, and 14 bases separated the two germline ends. Germline V gives CDR1 SGHAT, CDR2 FQDESV (reference sequence). The CDR3, as DNA: TGTGCCAGCAGTCTGGTGTACGGGGACAATGAGCAGTTCTTC. Residues: CASSLVYGDNEQFF.

The chain employs TRBV10-3 and TRBJ2-5; 9 bases are shared with TRBD2. Germline V CDR1 and CDR2: ENHRY, SYGVKD. The CDR3 is 14 amino acids. Trimming took 3 bases from V and 2 from J; bases not matched to a gene: 1. Here the CDR3 DNA reads TGTGCCATCAGTGATCTAGCGGGACAAGAGACCCAGTACTTC. It is translated as CAISDLAGQETQYF.

V and J are TRBV20-1 and TRBJ2-3; D gene uncertain. CDR1 DFQATT and CDR2 SNEGSKA come from the germline V gene (reference sequence). This CDR3 contains 14 residues. The germline V and J ends were trimmed by 6 bases and 2 bases, with 15 bases remaining between them. The CDR3 coding sequence is TGCAGTGCCCCTCCGCTGGGCCACACAGATACGCAGTATTTT. Encoded protein: CSAPPLGHTDTQYF.

At least ten counts were recorded for this clonotype. This chain links TRBV5-1 with TRBJ2-7, with 9 bases that match TRBD1. The CDR3 sequence is 13 residues long. From germline, CDR1 is SGHRS and CDR2 YFSETQ. V lost 5 bases, J lost 6 bases, and 6 bases stayed unmatched. The CDR3 protein is CASRKGQGSEQYF. As DNA, the CDR3 is TGCGCCAGCAGGAAGGGACAGGGCTCCGAGCAGTACTTC. Full variable domain (remainder filled in from reference TRBV5-1 and TRBJ2-7): KAGVTQTPRYLIKTRGQQVTLSCSPISGHRSVSWYQQTPGQGLQFLFEYFSETQRNKGNFPGRFSGRQFSNSRSEMNVSTLELGDSALYLCASRKGQGSEQYFGPGTRLTVT.

The chain combines TRBV24-1 with TRBJ2-1; no firm D call. The CDR3 runs 15 residues. Trimming shortened V by 7 bases and J by 6 bases, and 18 bases separated the two germline ends. CDR1 KGHDR and CDR2 SFDVKD come from the germline V gene. This chain's CDR3 is CATSGHETGSNEQFF. CDR3 DNA sequence: TGTGCCACCAGCGGCCACGAGACTGGTTCCAATGAGCAGTTCTTC.

This clonotype was seen a few times. V is TRBV29-1 and J is TRBJ2-1; possible D gene TRBD1, 7 bases. The CDR3 extends over 13 amino acids. V lost 5 bases and J lost 4, with 12 bases in between. Looked up from germline, CDR1 is SQVTM and CDR2 is ANQGSEA. CDR3 in DNA: TGCAGCGTTCAGGGGGGCGCGTACAATGAGCAGTTCTTC. It specifies CSVQGGAYNEQFF.

The genes are TRBV29-1 and TRBJ1-2, with 7 bases aligning to TRBD1. The J segment lost 5 bases and the V segment lost 8 bases, leaving 8 bases of the junction unmatched. The CDR3 sequence is 12 residues long. Germline V gene lookup returns CDR1 SQVTM and CDR2 ANQGSEA. CDR3 loop: CSISGTAYGYTF. CDR3 nucleotides: TGCAGCATCTCCGGGACAGCTTATGGCTACACCTTC.

This clonotype was detected only a few times. The chain has TRBV20-1 and TRBJ2-7; 8 positions match TRBD2. The ends lost 4 bases at V and 0 bases at J; junction bases unmatched: 5. This CDR3 has 14 amino acids. The V gene's germline CDR1 is DFQATT and CDR2 SNEGSKA (reference sequence). The CDR3 reads CSAISGTISYEQYF. The CDR3 region has the DNA TGCAGTGCTATTAGCGGGACAATCTCCTACGAGCAGTACTTC.

The J gene is TRBJ2-3, the V gene TRBV29-1, with D uncertain. V lost 7 bases and J 0 bases, leaving 5 bases between the germline ends. CDR1 is SQVTM, CDR2 ANQGSEA, per germline. The CDR3 sequence is 11 residues long. In nucleotides, the CDR3 is TGCAGCGGGGCTAGCACAGATACGCAGTATTTT. Its translation is CSGASTDTQYF.